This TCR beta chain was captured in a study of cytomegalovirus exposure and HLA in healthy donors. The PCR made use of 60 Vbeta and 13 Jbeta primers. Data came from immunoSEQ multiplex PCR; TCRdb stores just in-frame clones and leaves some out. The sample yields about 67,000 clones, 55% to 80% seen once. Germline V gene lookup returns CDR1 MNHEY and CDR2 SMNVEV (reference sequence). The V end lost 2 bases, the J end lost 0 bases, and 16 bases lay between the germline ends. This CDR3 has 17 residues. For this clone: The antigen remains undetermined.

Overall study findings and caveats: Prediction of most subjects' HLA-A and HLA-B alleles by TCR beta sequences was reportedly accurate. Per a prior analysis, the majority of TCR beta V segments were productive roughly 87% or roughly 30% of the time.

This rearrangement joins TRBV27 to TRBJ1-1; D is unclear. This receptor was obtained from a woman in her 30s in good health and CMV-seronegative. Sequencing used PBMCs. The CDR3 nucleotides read TGTGCCAGCAGTTTAATAACCCGGGGTTTCATGAACACTGAAGCTTTCTTT. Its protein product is CASSLITRGFMNTEAFF.